These 23 T cell receptor beta chains originate from one sample sequenced in a study of T cell clonality in common variable immunodeficiency. TCRdb's table, derived via immunoSEQ multiplex PCR, lists solely in-frame clones and lacks some. The sample gives tens of thousands of clones, none seen only once, and the top ten clones hold around 3.3%. Sequencing was done on a sample of peripheral blood mononuclear cells. Receptor source: a person aged 18 to 75 in good health.

In this sample, this clone turned up many times. Read data end 3 residues before the CDR3 end; the end is taken from the germline J gene. The chain recombines TRBV28 with TRBJ2-7; the match to TRBD1 covers 9 bases. This CDR3 has 13 amino acids. CDR1 is MDHEN and CDR2 is SYDVKM in the germline V gene. V was pared by 7 bases and J by 2 bases, with 3 bases of the junction left unmatched. The sequenced CDR3 bases are TGTGCCAGCACCGGGACAGGGCCCTACGAG. Translating it yields CASTGTGPYE. The full-length CDR3 reads as CASTGTGPYEQYF.

As for this clone: The read terminates 3 residues ahead of where the CDR3 ends, so the germline J gene completes it. This chain links TRBV5-1 with TRBJ2-7, with TRBD1 matching over 11 bases. Looked up from germline, CDR1 is SGHRS and CDR2 is YFSETQ. The CDR3 loop spans 15 amino acids. With 7 bases clipped from V and 3 bases from J, the junction kept 9 bases outside the gene matches. The CDR3 bases that were read are TGCGCCAGCGTCGGACAGGGGGCGGAAGGCTACGAG. It translates to CASVGQGAEGYE. The whole CDR3 protein is CASVGQGAEGYEQYF. Using reference TRBV5-1 and TRBJ2-7 for the parts outside the CDR3, the full variable domain is KAGVTQTPRYLIKTRGQQVTLSCSPISGHRSVSWYQQTPGQGLQFLFEYFSETQRNKGNFPGRFSGRQFSNSRSEMNVSTLELGDSALYLCASVGQGAEGYEQYFGPGTRLTVT.

This clone was picked up many times. Read coverage stops 3 residues before the CDR3 terminus; the germline J gene supplies the remainder. The rearrangement uses TRBV10-3 and TRBJ2-7; unclear D gene. The germline V and J ends were trimmed by 2 bases and 6 bases, with 11 bases remaining between them. Germline CDR1 ENHRY, CDR2 SYGVKD. The CDR3 contains 13 residues. CDR3 sequence: CAISEGLFGEQYF. CDR3 DNA, as far as it was read: TGTGCCATCAGTGAGGGGCTCTTTGGCGAG.

The table lists this clone with many counts. Sequencing ends 3 residues short of the CDR3 end; the germline J gene provides the rest. The J gene is TRBJ2-2, the V gene TRBV19, with 8 bases identical to TRBD1. CDR1 is LNHDA, CDR2 SQIVND, per germline (reference sequence). The ends lost 5 bases at V and 4 bases at J; junction bases unmatched: 12. The CDR3 contains 17 residues. Here the CDR3 reads CASSHPGGASSTGELFF. The sequenced CDR3 bases are TGTGCCAGTAGTCACCCAGGGGGCGCAAGTAGCACCGGGGAG.

This clone was picked up many times. The CDR3 end lies 3 residues beyond the end of the read and is filled in from the germline J gene. The gene calls are TRBV20-1 and TRBJ2-1; 8 bases are a match to TRBD2. The CDR3 runs to 16 residues. J was trimmed by 4 bases and V by 4 bases; bases with no gene match: 12. Germline CDR1 is DFQATT and CDR2 is SNEGSKA (reference sequence). The sequenced CDR3 bases are TGCAGTGCTAAAGGGCGTGGAGCGGGAGAATACAATGAG. Translated: CSAKGRGAGEYNE. The whole CDR3 region reads CSAKGRGAGEYNEQFF.

This clone was seen at least ten times. Sequencing ends 3 residues short of the CDR3 end; the germline J gene provides the rest. This chain connects TRBV20-1 to TRBJ2-7, with 10 bases identical to TRBD1. The germline V gene encodes CDR1 DFQATT and CDR2 SNEGSKA (reference sequence). V trimming: 5 bases; J trimming: 4 bases; junction bases outside the gene matches: 8. This CDR3 has 14 residues. The CDR3 DNA, read in part, is TGCAGTGCTCGAATGACAGGGGGCTGGTACGAG. Its protein is CSARMTGGWYE. The entire CDR3 protein reads CSARMTGGWYEQYF.

Comment on this clone: The read ends 3 residues shy of where the CDR3 ends; the end is completed using the germline J gene. The chain links TRBV2 to TRBJ2-3; tentative D call: TRBD1 (6 bases). This CDR3 is built from 12 residues. Germline assignment: CDR1 SNHLY and CDR2 FYNNEI. CDR3: CASRGTQETQYF. Partial CDR3 DNA: TGTGCCAGCAGGGGGACACAAGAGACG.

This clone has ten or more counts. The read terminates 3 residues before the CDR3 end, so the remaining end is supplied by the germline J gene. The chain has TRBV6-2 or TRBV6-3 and TRBJ1-1; TRBD1 agrees at 10 bases. This CDR3 contains 15 residues. Germline V gene data show CDR1 as MNHEY and CDR2 as SVGEGT. The junction had 5 bases not matched to a gene; V was cut back by 6 bases and J by 1 base. The sequenced CDR3 bases are TGTGCCAGCAGGAACCGGGACAGGGGGAACACTGAA. This sequence encodes CASRNRDRGNTE. The full-length CDR3 reads as CASRNRDRGNTEAFF.

This clone was seen only a few times. The read halts 3 residues ahead of the CDR3 end, with the missing end drawn from the germline J gene. The V and J genes are TRBV7-8 and TRBJ2-7; 7 nucleotides agree with TRBD1. CDR1 is SGHVS and CDR2 is FQNEAQ in the germline V gene. V lost 0 bases, J lost 0 bases, and 5 bases stayed unmatched. This CDR3 is built from 16 residues. The CDR3 sequence: CASSLADRDSSYEQYF. Incomplete CDR3 DNA: TGTGCCAGCAGCTTAGCAGACCGGGACAGCTCCTACGAG. Full variable domain (outside the CDR3, taken from reference TRBV7-8 and TRBJ2-7): GAGVSQSPRYKVAKRGQDVALRCDPISGHVSLFWYQQALGQGPEFLTYFQNEAQLDKSGLPSDRFFAERPEGSVSTLKIQRTQQEDSAVYLCASSLADRDSSYEQYFGPGTRLTVT.

This clone was observed many times. The sequence runs out 3 residues before the end of the CDR3; the remainder is reconstructed from the germline J gene. This chain connects TRBV2 to TRBJ1-5; D not certain. Germline V gene lookup returns CDR1 SNHLY and CDR2 FYNNEI. This CDR3 comprises 14 residues. V was clipped by 7 bases and J by 7 bases, with 17 bases between them. Incomplete CDR3 DNA: TGTGCCAGCAAATACGAGGCCTCGGGGCAGCCC. As protein: CASKYEASGQP. In full, the CDR3 reads CASKYEASGQPQHF.

The sample holds many counts of this clone. The observed sequence ends 3 residues before the CDR3 terminus, with the missing tail filled in from the germline J gene. The chain is built from TRBV20-1 and TRBJ2-7; TRBD2 is a possible D gene (5 bases). CDR1 is DFQATT, CDR2 SNEGSKA, per germline (reference sequence). Trimming took 7 bases from V and 3 from J, leaving 19 bases between them. There are 14 residues in the CDR3. The DNA read from the CDR3 is TGCAGTGTCGCAGGTCGGGGTATTGGCTACGAG. Protein sequence: CSVAGRGIGYE. The full CDR3 sequence reads CSVAGRGIGYEQYF.

This clone has at least ten counts. The read ends 3 residues shy of where the CDR3 ends; the end is completed using the germline J gene. Other DNA sequences from this sample encode an identical CDR3 as well. This chain uses TRBV30 with TRBJ1-3; D is unclear. V was trimmed by 4 bases and J by 0 bases, leaving 10 bases between them. The CDR3 runs 14 residues. CDR1 GTSNPN and CDR2 SVGIG come from the germline V gene (reference sequence). CDR3 DNA (partial): TGTGCCTGGAAACTCCGACTCTCTGGAAACACC. Translation gives CAWKLRLSGNT. The entire CDR3 protein is CAWKLRLSGNTIYF. Full variable domain (rest looked up from reference TRBV30 and TRBJ1-3): SQTIHQWPATLVQPVGSPLSLECTVEGTSNPNLYWYRQAAGRGLQLLFYSVGIGQISSEVPQNLSASRPQDRQFILSSKKLLLSDSGFYLCAWKLRLSGNTIYFGEGSWLTVV.

Note on this clone: The read terminates 3 residues ahead of where the CDR3 ends, so the germline J gene completes it. The J gene is TRBJ2-7, the V gene TRBV5-6; 7 bases match TRBD1. In germline, CDR1 is SGHDT, CDR2 YYEEEE. With V trimmed by 4 bases and J by 6 bases, 7 bases remained unmatched. CDR3 size: 13 residues. The covered CDR3 bases are TGTGCCAGCAGCCCCGGGACAGCGAGCGAG. This gives the protein CASSPGTASE. The CDR3 in full is CASSPGTASEQYF.

At least ten counts were recorded for this clone. Read sequence stops 3 residues before the CDR3 end, and the germline J gene provides the missing end. The chain combines TRBV20-1 with TRBJ2-3, with D tentatively TRBD2 (6 bases). Germline loops: CDR1 DFQATT, CDR2 SNEGSKA (reference sequence). This CDR3 contains 13 residues. The CDR3 sequence is CSARGQTGRTQYF. The DNA read from the CDR3 is TGCAGTGCTAGGGGGCAGACTGGGAGGACG.

A few counts support this clone. A junction end diverges from the germline sequence, so it may reflect a read error. The observed sequence ends 3 residues before the CDR3 terminus, with the missing tail filled in from the germline J gene. This sample includes further DNA sequences coding for the same CDR3. The rearrangement links TRBV7-6 to TRBJ2-7; 8 nucleotides match TRBD2. CDR3 length: 18 amino acids. Looked up from germline, CDR1 is SGHVS and CDR2 is FNYEAQ. The CDR3 loop is CASSPRRGETSDSYEQYF. CDR3 DNA (partial): TGCGCCAGCAGCCCCAGGAGGGGGGAGACTAGCGACTCCTACGAG.

This clone was observed many times. The read terminates 3 residues ahead of where the CDR3 ends, so the germline J gene completes it. V is TRBV5-1 and J is TRBJ2-2, with 9 nucleotides matching TRBD1. V dropped 0 bases and J dropped 5; count of bases not matched to a gene: 2. Germline V gives CDR1 SGHRS, CDR2 YFSETQ. The CDR3 sequence is 15 residues long. This chain's CDR3 is CASSLAGTGTGELFF. Partial CDR3 DNA: TGCGCCAGCAGCTTGGCCGGGACAGGGACCGGGGAG.

This clone was detected ten times or more. The sequence runs out 3 residues before the end of the CDR3; the remainder is reconstructed from the germline J gene. The chain has TRBV18 and TRBJ2-3, with 12 bases that match TRBD2. The length of the CDR3 is 15 residues. The V segment lost 3 bases and the J segment 4 bases; nucleotides outside the gene matches: 2. In germline, CDR1 is KGHSH, CDR2 LQKENI. CDR3 DNA (partial): TGTGCCAGCTCACCGACTAGCGGGGGTCCAGATACG. It yields the protein CASSPTSGGPDT. The whole CDR3 sequence reads CASSPTSGGPDTQYF.

In its sample, this clone was seen a few times. The observed sequence ends 3 residues before the CDR3 terminus, with the missing tail filled in from the germline J gene. This sequence joins TRBV7-8 and TRBJ2-5, with D tentatively TRBD2 (6 bases). The CDR3 loop spans 14 amino acids. Looked up from germline, CDR1 is SGHVS and CDR2 is FQNEAQ. The germline V and J ends were trimmed by 2 bases and 1 base, with 8 bases remaining between them. The part of the CDR3 DNA that was read is TGTGCCAGCAGCTTACCGGGACTCCAAGAGACC. This encodes CASSLPGLQET. The whole CDR3 reads CASSLPGLQETQYF.

This clone was observed many times. The read is 3 residues too short to cover the CDR3 end, so that end is filled in from the germline J gene. The rearrangement joins TRBV5-1 to TRBJ1-1; TRBD1 might be the D (5 bases). Germline assignment: CDR1 SGHRS and CDR2 YFSETQ. The CDR3 runs 15 residues. V was pared by 0 bases and J by 4 bases, with 13 bases between. CDR3 bases read: TGCGCCAGCAGCTTGGGTCCAGGGAGGCCCACTGAA. Its protein product is CASSLGPGRPTE. The whole CDR3 region reads CASSLGPGRPTEAFF.

This clone was counted a few times. The part of the CDR3 DNA that was read is TGTGCCAGTTGGGCAGGATCGAGCTCCTACGAG. The encoded protein is CASWAGSSSYE. The whole CDR3 protein reads CASWAGSSSYEQYF. This chain links TRBV2 with TRBJ2-7; D is undetermined. Read sequence stops 3 residues before the CDR3 end, and the germline J gene provides the missing end. The CDR3 extends over 14 amino acids. Germline V gene lookup returns CDR1 SNHLY and CDR2 FYNNEI. Trimming took off 9 bases at V and 0 bases at J, with 15 bases between the two ends.

This clone was seen many times. Sequencing ends 3 residues short of the CDR3 end; the germline J gene provides the rest. The V call is TRBV5-8, the J call TRBJ2-7, with TRBD1 matching 9 bases. In germline, CDR1 is SGHTS, CDR2 YDEGEE. The V and J ends lost 4 bases and 1 base, in that order; junction bases with no gene match: 6. The CDR3 is 15 amino acids. The CDR3: CASSRDRGGSYEQYF. The covered CDR3 bases are TGTGCCAGCAGCCGCGACAGGGGGGGATCCTACGAG.

About this clone: The CDR3 end falls 3 residues outside the read, so it is completed with the germline J gene. The chain links TRBV19 to TRBJ2-4, with 7 bases fitting TRBD1. The length of the CDR3 is 13 residues. Germline V gene data show CDR1 as LNHDA and CDR2 as SQIVND (reference sequence). The sequenced CDR3 bases are TGTGCCAGTAACTCACAGGGGTACTATGGT. Protein sequence: CASNSQGYYG. The full-length CDR3 reads as CASNSQGYYGQYF. The full variable domain, rest sourced from reference TRBV19 and TRBJ2-4, is DGGITQSPKYLFRKEGQNVTLSCEQNLNHDAMYWYRQDPGQGLRLIYYSQIVNDFQKGDIAEGYSVSREKKESFPLTVTSAQKNPTAFYLCASNSQGYYGQYFGAGTRLSVL.

This clone was picked up many times. The chain's CDR3 is CASSREPGQKTGELFF. The covered CDR3 bases are TGCGCCAGCAGCCGCGAACCGGGACAGAAGACCGGGGAG. The J gene is TRBJ2-2, the V gene TRBV5-1, with TRBD1 identical over 7 bases. The CDR3 end is not reached by the read, which stops 3 residues before it; the germline J gene fills it in. The V gene's germline CDR1 is SGHRS and CDR2 YFSETQ. With V trimmed by 4 bases and J by 5 bases, 11 bases remained unmatched. This CDR3 spans 16 amino acids.